This T cell receptor (beta chain) was found in a study of T cell responses to AZD1222 COVID-19 vaccine. Study-wide background: Pooling was applied to second doses at about 4 or about 12 weeks.

V was pared by 6 bases and J by 2 bases, with 8 bases between. The CDR3 length is 13 residues. Germline V gives CDR1 MDHEN, CDR2 SYDVKM. Data came from immunoSEQ multiplex PCR; TCRdb stores just in-frame clones and leaves some out. The sample consists of about 53,000 clones, around 85% of them appearing once. Specimen: peripheral blood, collected on day 0 of AZD1222 vaccination. This TCR was recovered from an adult in good health. The chain is built from TRBV28 and TRBJ1-3, with D unresolved. The CDR3 protein is CASRRTAGNTIYF. Here the CDR3 DNA reads TGTGCCAGCAGAAGGACGGCTGGAAACACCATATATTTT.